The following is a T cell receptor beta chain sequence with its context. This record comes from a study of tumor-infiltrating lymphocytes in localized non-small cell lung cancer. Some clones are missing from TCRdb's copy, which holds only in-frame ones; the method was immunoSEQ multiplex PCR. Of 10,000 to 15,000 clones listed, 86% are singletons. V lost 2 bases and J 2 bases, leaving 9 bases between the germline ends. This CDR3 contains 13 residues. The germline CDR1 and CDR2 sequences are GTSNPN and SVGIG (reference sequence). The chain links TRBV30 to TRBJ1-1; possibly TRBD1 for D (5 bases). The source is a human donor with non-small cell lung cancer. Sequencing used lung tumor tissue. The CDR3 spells CAWSRGSNTEAFF. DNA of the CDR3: TGTGCCTGGAGTAGGGGCAGCAACACTGAAGCTTTCTTT.